Below, 15 T cell receptor beta chains from the same sample are listed, as sequenced in a study of human T cells and chemical hapten exposure (dated by TCRdb to the early 2020s). The method behind the library was RACE. The instrument was a NextSeq 500. TCRdb cleaned the public reads at Q25 with fastp, built clones with MiXCR and kept in-frame beta chains. Entries are consolidated by CDR3 protein sequence, retaining the most common genes and DNA. Here the sample has around 300,000 distinct CDR3 sequences; approximately 6.3% occur a single time. The ten largest clones represent less than 10% of the sample. The intended sense of this specimen's time point label: patch test 1, 2 weeks after DPC sensitization. Read against the paper, the sample's treatment or condition label means: therapeutic diphenylcyclopropenone sensitization with weekly scalp DPC. The sample was whole blood, taken in connection with sensitization to the hapten diphenylcyclopropenone (DPC). The origin of the receptors is a woman aged 18-29 years with alopecia areata. Some clones in this sample may be carry-over from other donors' samples.

This clonotype came up a few times. The V and J genes are TRBV29-1 and TRBJ2-7; tentatively, D is TRBD1 (6 bases). Germline V gene data show CDR1 as SQVTM and CDR2 as ANQGSEA. The CDR3 extends over 16 amino acids. Trimming pared 0 bases from V and 3 bases from J, leaving 18 bases between. The DNA of the CDR3 is TGCAGCGTTGAAGATCGACTTTCAGGGGAGTTCTACGAGCAGTACTTC. It specifies CSVEDRLSGEFYEQYF.

This rearrangement joins TRBV9 to TRBJ2-5; D is perhaps TRBD1 or TRBD2 (6 bases each). Between the trimmed V and J ends, which lost 5 bases and 7 bases, there was a span of 18 bases. Germline V gene data show CDR1 as SGDLS and CDR2 as YYNGEE. This CDR3 spans 14 amino acids. CDR3 nucleotides: TGTGCCAGCAGTGCAAGGGGGGTTTACGGGACCCAGTACTTC. It encodes CASSARGVYGTQYF. Variable domain in full (rest from reference TRBV9 and TRBJ2-5): DSGVTQTPKHLITATGQRVTLRCSPRSGDLSVYWYQQSLDQGLQFLIQYYNGEERAKGNILERFSAQQFPDLHSELNLSSLELGDSALYFCASSARGVYGTQYFGPGTRLLVL.

This clonotype was seen many times. The gene calls are TRBV29-1 and TRBJ2-7; 11 nucleotides line up with TRBD1. There are 15 residues in the CDR3. V trimming: 6 bases; J trimming: 1 base; junction bases outside the gene matches: 8. Germline CDR1 and CDR2: SQVTM and ANQGSEA. CDR3 sequence: CSVMGQGDTSYEQYF. CDR3 DNA: TGCAGCGTCATGGGACAGGGGGATACATCCTACGAGCAGTACTTC.

V gene TRBV18 combines with J gene TRBJ2-5, with a possible D match to TRBD2 (5 bases). The V and J ends lost 3 bases and 2 bases respectively, with 13 bases between them. Germline values: CDR1 KGHSH, CDR2 LQKENI. The CDR3 sequence is 15 residues long. The CDR3 DNA sequence: TGTGCCAGCTCACCGTTCGCAACGGGGCAAGAGACCCAGTACTTC. Amino acid sequence: CASSPFATGQETQYF.

This clonotype was seen only a few times. The gene calls are TRBV28 and TRBJ2-5, with D possibly matching TRBD2 (7 bases). The germline V gene encodes CDR1 MDHEN and CDR2 SYDVKM. The CDR3 loop spans 14 amino acids. V shed 6 bases and J shed 2 bases, with 13 bases lying between them. The CDR3 here is CASRIGGPQETQYF. The CDR3, as DNA: TGTGCCAGCAGGATCGGGGGGCCACAAGAGACCCAGTACTTC.

This clonotype has a count of ten or more. This chain connects TRBV12-3 or TRBV12-4 to TRBJ1-5, with TRBD1 as a possible D gene (6 bases). V was pared by 2 bases and J by 3 bases, with 11 bases between. The CDR3 loop spans 15 amino acids. CDR3: CASSLYRGYNQPQHF. In nucleotides, the CDR3 is TGTGCCAGCAGTTTATATAGGGGGTACAATCAGCCCCAGCATTTT.

This clonotype was counted a few times. In DNA, the CDR3 is TGTGCCAGCAGGGACAGGGGGTTATCTAATGAAAAACTGTTTTTT. Protein product: CASRDRGLSNEKLFF. The J gene is TRBJ1-4, the V gene TRBV7-8; 10 bases align to TRBD1. This CDR3 spans 15 amino acids. The V and J ends lost 6 bases and 3 bases, in that order; junction bases with no gene match: 4. Looked up from germline, CDR1 is SGHVS and CDR2 is FQNEAQ.

This clonotype came up many times. The CDR3 DNA sequence: TGCGCCAGCAGCCCAGGAACCGGGACAGTCGAGACCCAGTACTTC. Translating it yields CASSPGTGTVETQYF. V usage is TRBV5-1 and J usage is TRBJ2-5, with 7 bases that match TRBD1. CDR3 size: 15 residues. J lost 5 bases, V lost 4 bases, and 11 bases had no gene match. Per germline, CDR1 SGHRS and CDR2 YFSETQ.

This clonotype was seen a few times. The chain is built from TRBV29-1 and TRBJ2-1; D not resolved. This CDR3 region has 12 residues. CDR1 is SQVTM, CDR2 ANQGSEA, per germline. V gave up 7 bases and J gave up 9 bases, with 16 bases separating them. The CDR3 sequence is CSALILLGEQFF. CDR3 DNA: TGCAGCGCCCTGATACTTCTCGGTGAGCAGTTCTTC.

V is TRBV19 and J is TRBJ1-5; TRBD1 might be the D (6 bases). The CDR3 totals 14 residues. The germline gives CDR1 LNHDA, CDR2 SQIVND (reference sequence). Trimming took 4 bases from V and 4 from J, leaving 11 bases between them. This CDR3 reads CASSSQGINQPQHF. CDR3 bases: TGTGCCAGTAGTAGCCAGGGGATAAATCAGCCCCAGCATTTT.

This clonotype was counted a few times. The chain couples TRBV12-3 or TRBV12-4 to TRBJ1-5, with D possibly being TRBD1 (6 bases). V lost 5 bases, J lost 0 bases, and 11 bases lay in between. The CDR3 spans 15 residues. The chain's CDR3 is CASSQGSNSNQPQHF. CDR3 DNA sequence: TGTGCCAGCAGTCAGGGGAGTAATAGCAATCAGCCCCAGCATTTT.

At least ten counts were recorded for this clonotype. The chain is built from TRBV4-3 and TRBJ1-1; D uncertain. Trimming removed 0 bases at V and 4 bases at J, with 9 bases between. Germline loops: CDR1 LGHNA, CDR2 YSLEER. The CDR3 is made up of 14 amino acids. CDR3 region: CASSQDARGTEAFF. The CDR3 DNA is TGCGCCAGCAGCCAAGACGCGCGGGGCACTGAAGCTTTCTTT.

The rearrangement uses TRBV14 and TRBJ2-3, with TRBD1 identical over 8 bases. The ends lost 2 bases at V and 2 bases at J; junction bases unmatched: 6. Germline V gives CDR1 SGHDN, CDR2 FVKESK. This CDR3 has 16 amino acids. The CDR3 bases are TGTGCCAGCAGCCAAAGACAGGGGTTCCCCACAGATACGCAGTATTTT. Its protein is CASSQRQGFPTDTQYF.

This clonotype has only a few counts. This chain connects TRBV7-3 to TRBJ2-3; D unresolved. Germline CDR1 reads SGHTA; CDR2 reads FQGTGA. This CDR3 is built from 14 residues. Trimming took 5 bases from V and 6 from J, leaving 15 bases between them. The DNA of the CDR3 is TGTGCCAGCAGCCCAGACCATGCTGTGGATACGCAGTATTTT. It yields the protein CASSPDHAVDTQYF.

As regards this clonotype: The CDR3 carries no conserved terminal phenylalanine or tryptophan, so it likely arises from a read error. The DNA is left out, because the CDR3 cannot be placed on it with certainty; the CDR3 is given as TCRdb lists it. The chain has TRBV24-1 and TRBJ2-7; the table's D call, TRBD1, was not checked against the DNA. CDR1 is KGHDR and CDR2 is SFDVKD in the germline V gene. Counting both end residues, the CDR3 totals 13 amino acids. This CDR3 reads CATSDSDLAPCYP.